This is a list of T cell receptor beta chains from one sample in a study of blood T cell repertoires in COVID-19. Sequencing used immunoSEQ multiplex PCR; TCRdb keeps in-frame clones, though not all of them. The table lists 250,000 to 300,000 clones, 86% of them singletons. What was sequenced was peripheral blood. The receptors here all came from a woman aged 70-85 years with COVID-19, enrolled during active disease. Both conserved end residues are part of each CDR3. The D gene is left open where the match is weak. Not all rows give a size; the values are once, few, many and, for expanded clones, a class.

J,V,D,size,DNA,CDR3
TRBJ2-5,TRBV7-2,TRBD2,-,TGTGCCAGCAGCTTAGTGGTTAGCGGGGGGATGAGGGAGACCCAGTACTTC,CASSLVVSGGMRETQYF
TRBJ1-4,TRBV7-9,-,-,TGTGCCAGCAGCGAACCACTCGGACATAGAAATGAAAAACTGTTTTTT,CASSEPLGHRNEKLFF
TRBJ1-1,TRBV7-9,-,-,TGTGCCAGCAGCCCACCGGACACTTACACTGAAGCTTTCTTT,CASSPPDTYTEAFF
TRBJ2-7,TRBV7-2,TRBD2,-,TGTGCCAGCAGCCCCGGACTAGCGGGGGTGGTCTACGAGCAGTACTTC,CASSPGLAGVVYEQYF
TRBJ2-2,TRBV5-6,-,-,TGTGCCAGCAGCCCCCAAACCGGGGAGCTGTTTTTT,CASSPQTGELFF
TRBJ2-2,TRBV11-2,TRBD2,few,TGTGCCAGCAGCCCAGCGGGGTACACCGGGGAGCTGTTTTTT,CASSPAGYTGELFF
TRBJ1-2,TRBV11-2,-,-,TGTGCCAGCAGCTTAGGCACAGGGACCTATGGCTACACCTTC,CASSLGTGTYGYTF
TRBJ1-6,TRBV10-3,-,-,TGTGCCATCAGTGCAGGACTAAATTCACCCCTCCACTTT,CAISAGLNSPLHF
TRBJ1-2,TRBV19,TRBD1,-,TGTGCCAGTAGTCGACAGGGGAACTATGGCTACACCTTC,CASSRQGNYGYTF
TRBJ1-6,TRBV19,TRBD1,-,TGTGCCAGTAGTCGGACAGGCAACCATAATTCACCCCTCCACTTT,CASSRTGNHNSPLHF
TRBJ2-3,TRBV27,TRBD1,few,TGTGCCAGCAGTTTTCTTGGACAGGGGGCTGGAGATACGCAGTATTTT,CASSFLGQGAGDTQYF
TRBJ2-7,TRBV7-2,TRBD2,-,TGTGCCAGCAGCTTGCTTGGGGGGGGGAACTACGAGCAGTACTTC,CASSLLGGGNYEQYF
TRBJ1-1,TRBV30,-,-,TGTGCCTGGAGTGTAGGGGAGGGCTACATTGCGAACACTGAAGCTTTCTTT,CAWSVGEGYIANTEAFF
TRBJ1-2,TRBV10-1,-,-,TGCGCCAGCAGTGACGGGATTACGAGCTACACCTTC,CASSDGITSYTF
TRBJ1-2,TRBV5-1,-,-,TGCGCCAGCAGCTTAGAGGCCGCTGGCGCTAACTATGGCTACACCTTC,CASSLEAAGANYGYTF
TRBJ1-5,TRBV27,-,-,TGTGCCAGCAGCCGCGGTGGAGGGAGGGATGAGCCCCAGCATTTT,CASSRGGGRDEPQHF
TRBJ1-4,TRBV21-1,-,-,TGTGCCAGCAGCTCCAAGCGGTCGGAGCCTTATAATGAAAAACTGTTTTTT,CASSSKRSEPYNEKLFF